The clone carrying this T cell receptor (beta chain) was found many times. The data were taken from a study of T cells in Graves' hyperthyroidism and ophthalmopathy. Inclusion characteristics of ophthalmopathy patients comprised a Clinical Activity Score of at least 3, a NOSPECS grade of at least 4, and duration under 3 months. Each diagnosis drew on symptoms, thyroxine, TRAb, thyroid ultrasound and orbital computed tomography findings. TCR beta CDR3 regions were amplified from RNA. Using the HTBI primer set, a first-round RT-PCR was run on the TCR CDR3. TCRdb re-analysed the multiplex PCR reads in MiXCR, keeping a single row per CDR3 protein. The data contain 330,000 or so distinct CDR3 sequences, roughly 19% of them singletons. CDR1 and CDR2 (germline): DFQATT, SNEGSKA (reference sequence). This CDR3 has 14 residues. V lost 4 bases and J lost 9; bases outside the gene matches: 11.

This clonotype originated in a man aged 45 to 65 with Graves' ophthalmopathy. Sequenced: blood. V usage is TRBV20-1 and J usage is TRBJ2-7, with 11 bases matching TRBD2. CDR3 bases: TGCAGTGCTACCCCGGGACTAGCGGACCGAGGGCAGTACTTC. It is translated as CSATPGLADRGQYF.